A single T cell receptor beta chain is shown here with its context. Its recognized antigen is unknown. No clone much larger than this one lies a single base away; base qualities are absent. Within the sample, other DNA sequences also encode this same CDR3. Using the deep immunoSEQ assay, multiplex PCR amplified TCR CDR3 regions from genomic DNA. Extracted genomic DNA from each cell subset was spread evenly across all wells of several immunoSEQ 96-well plates, with each plate serving as a replicate. For sorted subsets, each replicate PCR was loaded with 200 ng genomic DNA, equivalent to some 27,000 T cell genomes. The purified libraries were quantified using a Qubit 3.0 fluorometer, sized with a Bioanalyzer 2100, and then quantified again using the KAPA Library Quantification kit. A separate single-read 150-cycle Illumina NextSeq 550 flow cell was used to sequence each immunoSEQ 96-well plate. The paper's data handling went like this. Because the immunoSEQ output held only junctional sequences and lacked quality scores, the filtering could not match the filtering applied to full-length reads. Sequences were annotated with PyIR, a Python wrapper for IgBLAST v1.9, and V/J genes and CDR3 were assigned using IMGT germline references. Reads with weak V/J assignments (E-value above 1e-6), missing CDR3, stop codons, out-of-frame junctions, or ambiguous translated residues were removed. V3J clonotypes were defined as sequences sharing an identical inferred V gene, J gene, and CDR3 amino acid sequence. Percentage overlap between repertoires was calculated by dividing the number of shared unique clonotypes by the size of the smaller repertoire. Richness of each repertoire was evaluated using RTK rarefaction, the Chao1 estimator, and Recon v2.1 estimates of unobserved clonotypes. OLGA was used to compute generation probabilities for all TCRbeta clonotypes that the gDNA method yielded from a few donors. This is the immuneACCESS table as TCRdb keeps it, with only in-frame sequences that have V and J called. A part of the clones is gone; compared with another copy, unresolved V genes explain less than half, and the rest is unexplained. V, J and clone size derive from that table, while D and trimming were established from the DNA sequence. A total of about 2,100,000 clones appear in this sample, about 92% of them only once. Under 2% of the sample is held by the ten biggest clonotypes.

This entry belongs to a study of shared clonotypes between healthy human individuals (dated by TCRdb to about 2020). General notes on the study: The cohort comprised two women and a few men aged 18 to 49 years. To estimate repertoire size and how much clonotype sharing occurs between individuals, the study deeply sequenced the blood TCR repertoires of several healthy adults. Per donor, leukapheresis produced somewhere between about 0.94 and 8.9 billion PBMCs. Different laboratories and diverse techniques were used to prepare libraries and sequence TCR repertoires, to increase sequencing depth and limit assay-specific biases. For each donor, CD4 naive and CD4 memory were each given three plates, CD8 naive was given two plates, and CD8 memory was given one plate.

What the research found in general, with its limitations: Based on pairwise subsampling, the degree of clonotype sharing among donors was expected to be affected by sequencing depth. Rarefaction of sorted-subset datasets indicated incomplete sequencing despite the large sequencing depth. Sampling was restricted to blood, and TCR repertoires in tissue are likely to differ from TCR repertoires in blood. The small number of donors limited the genetic and exposure-history diversity represented. Sharing across several donors was observed for about 5% of naive CD4, under 4% of naive CD8, over 2% of memory CD4, and less than 0.45% of memory CD8 clonotypes. Compared with non-shared clonotypes, the clonotypes found in all four sorted-subset donors had higher generation probabilities. Naive subsets generally had larger estimated clonotype richness than memory subsets did.

CD8 naive samples were obtained by positive selection for CCR7 among CD45RO-negative cells, yielding a CD45RA+CCR7+ population from which TemRA cells were excluded. Donors were healthy HIV-negative adults with no recently reported acute infections or vaccinations. All donors were Caucasian adults living in Nashville, Tennessee, USA. After blood collection by leukapheresis, PBMCs were isolated using Ficoll-Histopaque density gradient centrifugation and then cryopreserved in the vapor phase of liquid nitrogen. Purity and quantity of every magnetically sorted T cell population were checked by analytical flow cytometry. Genomic DNA was isolated from every sorted fraction and measured by UV absorbance on a Nanodrop 2000c. V is reduced by 2 bases and J by 3 bases, leaving a spacing of 7 bases between them. CDR1 and CDR2, per the germline V gene, are SGDLS and YYNGEE. The CDR3 numbers 13 residues from cysteine through phenylalanine. The DNA shown is the 39-base CDR3, in frame from base 1.

The clonotype originates from a man aged 18 to 35 in good health. Some clones in this sample may be carry-over from other donors' samples. Sequences were obtained from naive CD8+ T cells from PBMCs. The cell subset or site label, read with the paper, signifies: CD45RA+CCR7+. The receptor chain draws on TRBV9 and TRBJ2-3, with the D gene too uncertain to name. DNA sequence: TGTGCCAGCAGCGTCCCAGGTACAGATACGCAGTATTTT. Its translation is CASSVPGTDTQYF. Joined to the reference TRBV9 and TRBJ2-3 proteins, this CDR3 gives the full variable domain: DSGVTQTPKHLITATGQRVTLRCSPRSGDLSVYWYQQSLDQGLQFLIQYYNGEERAKGNILERFSAQQFPDLHSELNLSSLELGDSALYFCASSVPGTDTQYFGPGTRLTVL.